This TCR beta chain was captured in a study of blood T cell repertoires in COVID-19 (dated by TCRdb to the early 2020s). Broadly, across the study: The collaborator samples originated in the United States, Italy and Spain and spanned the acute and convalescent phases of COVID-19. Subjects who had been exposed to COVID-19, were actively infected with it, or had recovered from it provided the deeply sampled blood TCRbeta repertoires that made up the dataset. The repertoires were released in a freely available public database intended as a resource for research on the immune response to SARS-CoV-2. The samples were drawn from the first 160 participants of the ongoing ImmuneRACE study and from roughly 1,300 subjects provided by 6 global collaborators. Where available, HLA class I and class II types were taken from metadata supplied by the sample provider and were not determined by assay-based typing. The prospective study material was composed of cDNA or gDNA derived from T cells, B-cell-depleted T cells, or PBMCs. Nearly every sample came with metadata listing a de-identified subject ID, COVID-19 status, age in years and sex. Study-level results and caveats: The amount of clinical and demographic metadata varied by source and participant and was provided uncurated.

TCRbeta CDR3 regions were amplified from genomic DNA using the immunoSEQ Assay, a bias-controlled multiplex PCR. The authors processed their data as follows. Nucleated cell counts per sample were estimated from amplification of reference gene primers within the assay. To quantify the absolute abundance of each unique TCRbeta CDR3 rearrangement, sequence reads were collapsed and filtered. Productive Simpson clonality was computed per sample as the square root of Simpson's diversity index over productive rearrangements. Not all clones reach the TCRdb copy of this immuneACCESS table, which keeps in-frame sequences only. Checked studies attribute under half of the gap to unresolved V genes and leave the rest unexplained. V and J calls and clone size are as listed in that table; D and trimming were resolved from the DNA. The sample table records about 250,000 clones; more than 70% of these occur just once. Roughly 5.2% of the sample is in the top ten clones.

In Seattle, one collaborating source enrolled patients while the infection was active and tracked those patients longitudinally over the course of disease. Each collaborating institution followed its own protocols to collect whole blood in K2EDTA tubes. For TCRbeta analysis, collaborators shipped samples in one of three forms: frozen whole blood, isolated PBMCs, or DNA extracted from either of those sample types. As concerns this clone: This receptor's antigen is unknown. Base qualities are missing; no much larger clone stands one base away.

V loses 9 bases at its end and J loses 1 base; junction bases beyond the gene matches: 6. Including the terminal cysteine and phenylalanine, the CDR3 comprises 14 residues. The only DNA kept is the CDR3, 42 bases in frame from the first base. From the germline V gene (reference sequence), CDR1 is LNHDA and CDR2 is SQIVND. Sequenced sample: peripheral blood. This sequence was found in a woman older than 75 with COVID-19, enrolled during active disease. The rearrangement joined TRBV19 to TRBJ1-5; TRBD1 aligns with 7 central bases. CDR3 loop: CASRTGGSNQPQHF. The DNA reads TGTGCCAGCAGGACAGGCGGAAGCAATCAGCCCCAGCATTTT. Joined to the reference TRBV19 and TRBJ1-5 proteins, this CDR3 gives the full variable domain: DGGITQSPKYLFRKEGQNVTLSCEQNLNHDAMYWYRQDPGQGLRLIYYSQIVNDFQKGDIAEGYSVSREKKESFPLTVTSAQKNPTAFYLCASRTGGSNQPQHFGDGTRLSIL.